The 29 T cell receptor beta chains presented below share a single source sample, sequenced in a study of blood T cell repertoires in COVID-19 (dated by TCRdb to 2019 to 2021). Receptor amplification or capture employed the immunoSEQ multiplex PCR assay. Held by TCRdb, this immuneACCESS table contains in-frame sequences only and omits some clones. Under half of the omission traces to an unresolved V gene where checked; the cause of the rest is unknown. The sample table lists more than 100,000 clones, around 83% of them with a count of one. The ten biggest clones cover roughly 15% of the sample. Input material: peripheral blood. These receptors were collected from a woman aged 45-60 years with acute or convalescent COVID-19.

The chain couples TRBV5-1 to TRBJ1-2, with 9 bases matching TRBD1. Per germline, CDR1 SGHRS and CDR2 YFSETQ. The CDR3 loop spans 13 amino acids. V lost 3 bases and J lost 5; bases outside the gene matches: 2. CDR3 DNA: TGCGCCAGCAGCTCTGGACAGGGGTATGGCTACACCTTC. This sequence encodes CASSSGQGYGYTF.

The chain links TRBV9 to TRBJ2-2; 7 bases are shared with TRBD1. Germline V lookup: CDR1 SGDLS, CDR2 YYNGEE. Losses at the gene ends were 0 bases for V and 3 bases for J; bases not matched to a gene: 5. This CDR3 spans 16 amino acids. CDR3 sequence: CASSVGTGVDTGELFF. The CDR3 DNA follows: TGTGCCAGCAGCGTAGGGACAGGAGTGGACACCGGGGAGCTGTTTTTT.

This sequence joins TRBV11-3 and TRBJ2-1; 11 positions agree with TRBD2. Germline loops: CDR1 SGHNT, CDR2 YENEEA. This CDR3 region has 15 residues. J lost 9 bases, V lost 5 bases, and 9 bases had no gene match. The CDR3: CASSQIAGGPGEQFF. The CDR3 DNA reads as TGTGCCAGCAGCCAAATAGCGGGGGGGCCCGGTGAGCAGTTCTTC.

The CDR3 loop reads CSASPLRGIGNQPQHF. Written as DNA, the CDR3 is TGCAGTGCTAGTCCCCTCAGGGGGATCGGCAATCAGCCCCAGCATTTT. The chain is built from TRBV20-1 and TRBJ1-5, with 7 bases identical to TRBD1. The CDR3 contains 16 residues. The germline V gene has CDR1 DFQATT and CDR2 SNEGSKA (reference sequence). V shed 3 bases, J shed 2 bases, and the junction held 10 bases outside the gene matches.

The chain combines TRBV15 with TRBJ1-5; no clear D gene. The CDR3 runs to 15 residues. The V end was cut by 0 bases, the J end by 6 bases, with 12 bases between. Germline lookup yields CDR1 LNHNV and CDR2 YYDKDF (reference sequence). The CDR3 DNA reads TGTGCCACCAGCAGAGACCTTGTAGCGATTCAGCCCCAGCATTTT. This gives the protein CATSRDLVAIQPQHF.

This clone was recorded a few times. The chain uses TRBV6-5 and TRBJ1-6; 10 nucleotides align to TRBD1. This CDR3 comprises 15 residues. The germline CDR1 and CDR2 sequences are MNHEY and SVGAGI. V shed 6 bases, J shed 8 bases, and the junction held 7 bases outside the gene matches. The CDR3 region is CASSATGTGDSPLHF. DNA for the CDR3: TGTGCCAGCAGCGCGACCGGGACAGGGGATTCACCCCTCCACTTT.

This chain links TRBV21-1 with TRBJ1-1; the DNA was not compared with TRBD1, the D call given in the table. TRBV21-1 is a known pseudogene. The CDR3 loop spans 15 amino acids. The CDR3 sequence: CASSKEGALCTEAFF. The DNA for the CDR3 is TGTGCCAGCAGCAAAGAGGGGGCTTTATGCACTGAAGCTTTCTTT.

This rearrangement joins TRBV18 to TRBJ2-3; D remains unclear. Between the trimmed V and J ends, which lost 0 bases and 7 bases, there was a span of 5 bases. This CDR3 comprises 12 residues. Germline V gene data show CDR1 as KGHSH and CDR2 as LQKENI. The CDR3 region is CASSPPRNTQYF. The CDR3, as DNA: TGTGCCAGCTCACCACCGCGTAATACGCAGTATTTT.

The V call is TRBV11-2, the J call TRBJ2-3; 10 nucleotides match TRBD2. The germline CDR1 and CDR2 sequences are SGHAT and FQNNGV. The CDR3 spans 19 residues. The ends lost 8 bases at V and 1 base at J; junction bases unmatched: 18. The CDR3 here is CASGKGLATSGSRTDTQYF. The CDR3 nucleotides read TGTGCCAGCGGGAAGGGTCTGGCGACTAGCGGGTCCCGCACAGATACGCAGTATTTT.

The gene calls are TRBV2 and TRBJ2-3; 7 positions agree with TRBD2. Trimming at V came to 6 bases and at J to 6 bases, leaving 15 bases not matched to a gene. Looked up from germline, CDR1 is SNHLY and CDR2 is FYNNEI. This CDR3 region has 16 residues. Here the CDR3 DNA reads TGTGCCAGCAGCGCGTTGGGACGGGGGGTCACTGATACGCAGTATTTT. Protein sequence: CASSALGRGVTDTQYF.

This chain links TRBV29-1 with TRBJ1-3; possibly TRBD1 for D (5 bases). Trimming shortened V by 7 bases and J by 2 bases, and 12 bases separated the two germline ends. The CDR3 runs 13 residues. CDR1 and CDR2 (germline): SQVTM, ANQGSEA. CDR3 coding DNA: TGCAGCGCCTTAGACAGCCCTGGAAACACCATATATTTT. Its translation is CSALDSPGNTIYF.

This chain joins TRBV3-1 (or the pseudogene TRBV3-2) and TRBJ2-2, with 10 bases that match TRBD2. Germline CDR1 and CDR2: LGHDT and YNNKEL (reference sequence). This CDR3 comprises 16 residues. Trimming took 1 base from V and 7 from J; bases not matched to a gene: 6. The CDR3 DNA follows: TGTGCCAGCAGCCAAGGAATAGCGGGGGGCCACGGGGAGCTGTTTTTT. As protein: CASSQGIAGGHGELFF.

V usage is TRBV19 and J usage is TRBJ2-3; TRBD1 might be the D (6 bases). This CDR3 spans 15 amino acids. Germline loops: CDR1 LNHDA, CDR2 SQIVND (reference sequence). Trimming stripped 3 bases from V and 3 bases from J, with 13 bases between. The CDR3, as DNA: TGTGCCAGTAGTATTGAGGGGGTCGGTACAGATACGCAGTATTTT. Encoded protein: CASSIEGVGTDTQYF.

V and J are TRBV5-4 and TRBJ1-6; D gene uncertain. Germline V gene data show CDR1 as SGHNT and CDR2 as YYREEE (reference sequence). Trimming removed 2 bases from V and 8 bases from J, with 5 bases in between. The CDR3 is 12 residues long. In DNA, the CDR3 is TGTGCCAGCAGCTTCGGGTATTCACCCCTCCACTTT. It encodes CASSFGYSPLHF. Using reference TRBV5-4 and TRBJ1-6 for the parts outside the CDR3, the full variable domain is ETGVTQSPTHLIKTRGQQVTLRCSSQSGHNTVSWYQQALGQGPQFIFQYYREEENGRGNFPPRFSGLQFPNYSSELNVNALELDDSALYLCASSFGYSPLHFGNGTRLTVT.

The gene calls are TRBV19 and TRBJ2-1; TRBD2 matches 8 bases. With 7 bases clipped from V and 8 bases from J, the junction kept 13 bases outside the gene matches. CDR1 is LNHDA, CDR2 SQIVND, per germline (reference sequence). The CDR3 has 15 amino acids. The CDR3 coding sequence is TGTGCCAGTACCCAGGGGACGGGGGGGCGATATGAGCAGTTCTTC. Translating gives CASTQGTGGRYEQFF.

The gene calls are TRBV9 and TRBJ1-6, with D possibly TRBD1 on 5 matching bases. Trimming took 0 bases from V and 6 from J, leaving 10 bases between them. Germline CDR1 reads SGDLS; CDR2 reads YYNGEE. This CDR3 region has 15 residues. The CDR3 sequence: CASSVAGGGNSPLHF. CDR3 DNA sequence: TGTGCCAGCAGCGTAGCTGGGGGGGGTAATTCACCCCTCCACTTT.

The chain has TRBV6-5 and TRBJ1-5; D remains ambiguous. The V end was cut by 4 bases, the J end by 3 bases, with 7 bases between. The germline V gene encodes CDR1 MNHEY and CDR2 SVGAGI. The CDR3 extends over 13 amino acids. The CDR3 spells CASSFTNNQPQHF. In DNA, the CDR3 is TGTGCCAGCAGTTTCACAAACAATCAGCCCCAGCATTTT.

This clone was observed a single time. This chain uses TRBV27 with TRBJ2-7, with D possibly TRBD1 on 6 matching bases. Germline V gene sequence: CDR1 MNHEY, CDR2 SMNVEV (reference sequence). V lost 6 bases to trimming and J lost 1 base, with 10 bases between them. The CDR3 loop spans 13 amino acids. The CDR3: CASRPTGSYEQYF. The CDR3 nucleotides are TGTGCCAGCAGACCGACAGGTTCCTACGAGCAGTACTTC.

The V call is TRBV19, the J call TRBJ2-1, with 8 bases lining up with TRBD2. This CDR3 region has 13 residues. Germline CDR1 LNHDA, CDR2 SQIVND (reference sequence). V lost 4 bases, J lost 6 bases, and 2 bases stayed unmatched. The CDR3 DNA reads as TGTGCCAGTAGTAGGGGGACTAGCAATGAGCAGTTCTTC. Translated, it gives CASSRGTSNEQFF.

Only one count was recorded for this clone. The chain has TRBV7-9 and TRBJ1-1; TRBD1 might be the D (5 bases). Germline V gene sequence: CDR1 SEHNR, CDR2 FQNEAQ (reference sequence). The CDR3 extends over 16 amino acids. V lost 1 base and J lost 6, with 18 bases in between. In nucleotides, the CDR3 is TGTGCCAGCAGCTTAGGGTCGGGCGGGGGGAGCCCTGAAGCTTTCTTT. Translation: CASSLGSGGGSPEAFF.

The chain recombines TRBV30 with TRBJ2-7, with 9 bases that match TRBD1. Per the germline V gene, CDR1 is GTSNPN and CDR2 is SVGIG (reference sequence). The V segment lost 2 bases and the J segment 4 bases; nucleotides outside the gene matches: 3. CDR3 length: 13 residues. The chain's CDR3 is CAWSRDREYEQYF. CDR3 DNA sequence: TGTGCCTGGAGTCGGGACAGGGAGTACGAGCAGTACTTC.

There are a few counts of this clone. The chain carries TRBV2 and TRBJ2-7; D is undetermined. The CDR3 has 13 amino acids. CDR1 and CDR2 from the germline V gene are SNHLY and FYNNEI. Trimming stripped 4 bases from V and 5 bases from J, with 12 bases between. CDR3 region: CASSVSPPNEQYF. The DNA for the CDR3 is TGTGCCAGCAGTGTTTCCCCCCCCAACGAGCAGTACTTC.

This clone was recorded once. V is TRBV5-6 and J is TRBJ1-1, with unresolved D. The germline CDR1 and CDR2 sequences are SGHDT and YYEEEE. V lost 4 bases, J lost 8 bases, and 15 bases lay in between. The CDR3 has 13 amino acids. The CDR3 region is CASSLVRLEEAFF. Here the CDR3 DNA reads TGTGCCAGCAGCCTCGTGCGGCTAGAGGAAGCTTTCTTT.

For the CDR3, the DNA is TGTGCCTGGAGTAGCCTCGGGACAGTCGATGAAGCTTTCTTT. As protein: CAWSSLGTVDEAFF. The V gene is TRBV30, the J gene TRBJ1-1; 7 positions match TRBD1. Germline-derived CDR1 and CDR2 are GTSNPN and SVGIG (reference sequence). The V segment lost 2 bases and the J segment 7 bases; nucleotides outside the gene matches: 10. This CDR3 region has 14 residues.

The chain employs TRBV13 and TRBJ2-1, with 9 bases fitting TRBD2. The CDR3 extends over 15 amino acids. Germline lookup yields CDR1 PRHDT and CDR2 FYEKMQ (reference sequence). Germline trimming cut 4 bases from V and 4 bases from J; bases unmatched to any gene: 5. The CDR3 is CASSYTSGSYNEQFF. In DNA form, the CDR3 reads TGTGCCAGCAGCTACACTAGCGGGTCTTACAATGAGCAGTTCTTC.

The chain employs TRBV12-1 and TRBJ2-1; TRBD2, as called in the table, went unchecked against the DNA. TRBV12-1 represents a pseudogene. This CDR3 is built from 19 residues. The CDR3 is CASSAKTSGGASTYNEQFF. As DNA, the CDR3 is TGTGCCAGCAGCGCAAAAACTAGCGGGGGGGCCAGTACCTACAATGAGCAGTTCTTC.

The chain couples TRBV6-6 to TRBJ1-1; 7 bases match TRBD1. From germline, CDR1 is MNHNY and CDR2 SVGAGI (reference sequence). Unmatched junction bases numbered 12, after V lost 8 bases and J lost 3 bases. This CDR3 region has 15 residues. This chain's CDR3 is CASGRQGGGDTEAFF. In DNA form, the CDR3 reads TGTGCCAGCGGTAGACAGGGCGGTGGGGACACTGAAGCTTTCTTT.

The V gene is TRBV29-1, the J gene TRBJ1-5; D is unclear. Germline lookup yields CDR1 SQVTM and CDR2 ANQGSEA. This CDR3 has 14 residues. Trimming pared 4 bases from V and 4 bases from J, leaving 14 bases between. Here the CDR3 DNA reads TGCAGCGTTGTAACGGGGTCGGGGAATCAGCCCCAGCATTTT. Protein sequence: CSVVTGSGNQPQHF. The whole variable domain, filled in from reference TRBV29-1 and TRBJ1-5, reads SAVISQKPSRDICQRGTSLTIQCQVDSQVTMMFWYRQQPGQSLTLIATANQGSEATYESGFVIDKFPISRPNLTFSTLTVSNMSPEDSSIYLCSVVTGSGNQPQHFGDGTRLSIL.

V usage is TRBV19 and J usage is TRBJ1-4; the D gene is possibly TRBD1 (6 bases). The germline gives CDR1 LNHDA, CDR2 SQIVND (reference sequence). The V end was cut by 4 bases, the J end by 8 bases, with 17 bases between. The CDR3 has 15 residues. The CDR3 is CASSTRTVGEEKLFF. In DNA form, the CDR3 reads TGTGCCAGTAGTACCCGGACAGTAGGGGAGGAAAAACTGTTTTTT.